The following is a T cell receptor beta chain sequence with its context. What it binds is unknown. The CDR3 spans 12 residues. The junction had 5 bases not matched to a gene; V was cut back by 7 bases and J by 6 bases. From germline, CDR1 is ENHRY and CDR2 SYGVKD. The entry originates in a study of T cell responses to AZD1222 COVID-19 vaccine. Study findings and constraints: The donor group comprised mostly white British people and more females; the analysis possibly underestimated clonal diversity.

Generated by immunoSEQ multiplex PCR, the TCRdb table keeps only in-frame clones and is missing some. The table records roughly 150,000 clones, roughly 93% of them present only once. This TCR was sampled from an adult in good health. The sample in question was peripheral blood, obtained on day 0 of AZD1222 vaccination. The chain recombines TRBV10-3 with TRBJ1-2; 7 bases line up with TRBD1. DNA of the CDR3: TGTGCCATCACTAGACAGGGCCATGGCTACACCTTC. Protein sequence: CAITRQGHGYTF.